This paragraph covers one T cell receptor beta chain sequence. This sample is part of a study of shared clonotypes between healthy human individuals. Germline loops: CDR1 MDHEN, CDR2 SYDVKM. CDR3 size: 13 residues. The ends were cut back, 6 bases at V and 0 bases at J, with 8 bases in the middle. Each cell subset's genomic DNA was divided evenly among several immunoSEQ plates. The protocol was immunoSEQ multiplex PCR, while the TCRdb copy is restricted to in-frame clones and leaves out a portion. The repertoire holds a few million clones, with approximately 96% as singletons. The chain links TRBV28 to TRBJ1-1, with D hard to call. The origin of this receptor is a man in his late teens or twenties in good health. The sequencing input was naive CD4+ T cells sorted from blood. Subset meaning: CD45RA+ positively selected. The CDR3 nucleotides read TGTGCCAGCAGCCCTGGGCTGAACACTGAAGCTTTCTTT. Residues: CASSPGLNTEAFF.